This entry describes one T cell receptor (beta chain). Its antigen remains unidentified. This entry belongs to a study of radiotherapy plus CTLA-4 blockade in lung cancer. The wider study: There were objective responses in 18% of patients, and around 31% had disease control.

Enrolled patients, whose metastatic non-small-cell lung cancer was chemo-refractory, received focal radiation plus CTLA-4 blockade with ipilimumab. Libraries were prepared by immunoSEQ multiplex PCR; TCRdb keeps only in-frame clonotypes and omits some of them. The sample yields 100,000 to 150,000 clones, around 89% seen once. J gave up 4 bases and V 5 bases, and 6 bases lay outside the gene matches. The CDR3 has 14 residues. CDR1 is SGHTA and CDR2 is FQGNSA in the germline V gene. The study's findings and limits: Expansion in blood of tumor-derived TCR clones was seen after radiotherapy plus ipilimumab. The best prediction of response reportedly came from early blood T cell clone dynamics, with interferon-beta.

This TCR was recovered from a human donor with non-small cell lung cancer that progressed on radiotherapy plus ipilimumab. Sequenced here: peripheral blood, sampled from a patient treated with radiotherapy plus ipilimumab. This sequence joins TRBV7-2 and TRBJ2-7; 9 nucleotides agree with TRBD1. The CDR3 protein is CASSTGQGLYEQYF. The CDR3, as DNA: TGTGCCAGCAGCACGGGACAGGGTCTGTACGAGCAGTACTTC.